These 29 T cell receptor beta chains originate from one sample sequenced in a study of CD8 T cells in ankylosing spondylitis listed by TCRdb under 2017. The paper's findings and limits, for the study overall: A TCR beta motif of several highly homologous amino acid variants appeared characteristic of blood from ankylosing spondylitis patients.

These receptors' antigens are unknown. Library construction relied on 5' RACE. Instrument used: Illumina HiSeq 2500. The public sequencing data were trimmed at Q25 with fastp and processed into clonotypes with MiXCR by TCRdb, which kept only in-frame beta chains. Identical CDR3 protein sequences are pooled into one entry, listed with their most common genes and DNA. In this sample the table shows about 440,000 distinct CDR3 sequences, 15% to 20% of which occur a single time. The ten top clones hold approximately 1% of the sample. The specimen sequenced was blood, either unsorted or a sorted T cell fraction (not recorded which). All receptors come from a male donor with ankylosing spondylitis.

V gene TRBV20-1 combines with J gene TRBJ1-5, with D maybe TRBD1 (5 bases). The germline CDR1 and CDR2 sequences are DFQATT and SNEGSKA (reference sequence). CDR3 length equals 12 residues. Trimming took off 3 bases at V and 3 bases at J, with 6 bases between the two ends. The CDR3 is CSARGLNQPQHF. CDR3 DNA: TGCAGTGCTAGGGGACTCAATCAGCCCCAGCATTTT.

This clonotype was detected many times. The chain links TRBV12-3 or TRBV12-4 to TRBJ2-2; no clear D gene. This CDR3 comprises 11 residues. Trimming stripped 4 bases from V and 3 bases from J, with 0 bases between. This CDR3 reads CASSYTGELFF. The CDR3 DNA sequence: TGTGCCAGCAGTTACACCGGGGAGCTGTTTTTT.

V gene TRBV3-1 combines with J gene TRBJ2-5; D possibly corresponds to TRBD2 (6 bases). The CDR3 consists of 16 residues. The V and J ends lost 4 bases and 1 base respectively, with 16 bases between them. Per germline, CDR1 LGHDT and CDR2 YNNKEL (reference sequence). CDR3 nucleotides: TGTGCCAGCAGCCGGCGGGACTCGGGACTCCAAGAGACCCAGTACTTC. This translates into CASSRRDSGLQETQYF.

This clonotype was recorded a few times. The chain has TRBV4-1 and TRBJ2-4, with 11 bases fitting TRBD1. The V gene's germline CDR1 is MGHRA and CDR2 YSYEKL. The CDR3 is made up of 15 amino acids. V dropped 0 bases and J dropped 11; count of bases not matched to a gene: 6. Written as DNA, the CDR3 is TGCGCCAGCAGCCAAGATAGATTGGACAGGGGGCTTCAGTACTTC. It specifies CASSQDRLDRGLQYF.

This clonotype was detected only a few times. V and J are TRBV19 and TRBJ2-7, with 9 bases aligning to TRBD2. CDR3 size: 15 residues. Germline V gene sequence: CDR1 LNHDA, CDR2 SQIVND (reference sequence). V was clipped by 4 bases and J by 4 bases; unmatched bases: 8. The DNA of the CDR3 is TGTGCCAGTAGTACCCAAGCGGGAGGCCGGTACGAGCAGTACTTC. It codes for CASSTQAGGRYEQYF.

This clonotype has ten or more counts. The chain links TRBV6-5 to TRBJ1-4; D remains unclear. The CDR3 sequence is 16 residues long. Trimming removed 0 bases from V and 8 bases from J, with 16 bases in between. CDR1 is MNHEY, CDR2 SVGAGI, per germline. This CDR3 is CASSYSRGSKGEKLFF. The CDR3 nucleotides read TGTGCCAGCAGTTACTCGAGAGGCAGCAAAGGGGAAAAACTGTTTTTT.

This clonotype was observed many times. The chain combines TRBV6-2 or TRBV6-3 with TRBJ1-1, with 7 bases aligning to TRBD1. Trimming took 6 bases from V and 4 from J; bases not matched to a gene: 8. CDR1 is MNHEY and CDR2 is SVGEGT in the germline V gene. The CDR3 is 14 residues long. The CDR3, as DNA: TGTGCCAGCAGGACAGGGTTAGAGGCCACTGAAGCTTTCTTT. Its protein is CASRTGLEATEAFF.

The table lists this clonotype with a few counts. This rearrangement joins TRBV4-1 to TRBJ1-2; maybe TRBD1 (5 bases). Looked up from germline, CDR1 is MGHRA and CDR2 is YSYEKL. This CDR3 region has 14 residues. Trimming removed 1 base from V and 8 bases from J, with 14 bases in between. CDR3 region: CASSQVGAGLGYTF. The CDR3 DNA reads TGCGCCAGCAGCCAAGTTGGCGCAGGGTTAGGCTACACCTTC.

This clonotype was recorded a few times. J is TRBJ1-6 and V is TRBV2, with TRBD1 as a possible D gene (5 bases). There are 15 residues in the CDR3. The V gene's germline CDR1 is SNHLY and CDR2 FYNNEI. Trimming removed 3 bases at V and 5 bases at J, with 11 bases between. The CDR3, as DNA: TGTGCCAGCAGTGAGTCGGGACTAAATAATTCACCCCTCCACTTT. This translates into CASSESGLNNSPLHF.

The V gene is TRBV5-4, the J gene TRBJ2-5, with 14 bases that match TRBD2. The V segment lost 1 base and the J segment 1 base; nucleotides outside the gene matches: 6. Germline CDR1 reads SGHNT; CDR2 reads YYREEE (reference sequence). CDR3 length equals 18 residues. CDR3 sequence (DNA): TGTGCCAGCAGCTTGTTTGGGACTAGCGGGGGTGTCCAAGAGACCCAGTACTTC. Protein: CASSLFGTSGGVQETQYF. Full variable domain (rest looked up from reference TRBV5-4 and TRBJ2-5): ETGVTQSPTHLIKTRGQQVTLRCSSQSGHNTVSWYQQALGQGPQFIFQYYREEENGRGNFPPRFSGLQFPNYSSELNVNALELDDSALYLCASSLFGTSGGVQETQYFGPGTRLLVL.

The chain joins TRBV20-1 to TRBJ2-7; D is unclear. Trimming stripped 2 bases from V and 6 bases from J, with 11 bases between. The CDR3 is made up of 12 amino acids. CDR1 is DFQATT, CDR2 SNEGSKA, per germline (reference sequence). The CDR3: CSARSSNTEQYF. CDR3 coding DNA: TGCAGTGCTAGAAGTTCGAACACCGAGCAGTACTTC.

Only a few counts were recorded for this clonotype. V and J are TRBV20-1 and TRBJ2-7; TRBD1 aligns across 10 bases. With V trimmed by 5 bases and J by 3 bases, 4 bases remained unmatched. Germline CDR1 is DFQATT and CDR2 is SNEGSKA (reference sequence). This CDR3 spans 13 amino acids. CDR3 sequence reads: CSAAGTGVYEQYF. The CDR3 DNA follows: TGCAGTGCTGCCGGGACAGGGGTCTACGAGCAGTACTTC.

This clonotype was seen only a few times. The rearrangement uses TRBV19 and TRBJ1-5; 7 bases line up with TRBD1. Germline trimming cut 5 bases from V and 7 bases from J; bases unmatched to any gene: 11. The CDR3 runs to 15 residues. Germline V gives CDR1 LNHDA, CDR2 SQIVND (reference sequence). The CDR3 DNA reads TGTGCCAGTAGTGAGGGGAGGGGGCTTCACCAGCCCCAGCATTTT. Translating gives CASSEGRGLHQPQHF.

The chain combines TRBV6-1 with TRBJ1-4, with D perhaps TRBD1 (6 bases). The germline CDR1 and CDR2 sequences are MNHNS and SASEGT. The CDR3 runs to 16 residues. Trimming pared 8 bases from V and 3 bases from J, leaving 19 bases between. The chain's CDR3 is CASGTGLTKPNEKLFF. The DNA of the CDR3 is TGTGCCAGCGGAACAGGGCTAACAAAACCTAATGAAAAACTGTTTTTT.

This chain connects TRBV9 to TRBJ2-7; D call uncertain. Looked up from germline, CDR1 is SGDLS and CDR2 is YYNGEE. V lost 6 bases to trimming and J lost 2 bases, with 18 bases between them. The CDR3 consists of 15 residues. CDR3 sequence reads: CASTSGGSGAYEQYF. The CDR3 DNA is TGTGCCAGCACCTCCGGTGGATCTGGGGCCTACGAGCAGTACTTC.

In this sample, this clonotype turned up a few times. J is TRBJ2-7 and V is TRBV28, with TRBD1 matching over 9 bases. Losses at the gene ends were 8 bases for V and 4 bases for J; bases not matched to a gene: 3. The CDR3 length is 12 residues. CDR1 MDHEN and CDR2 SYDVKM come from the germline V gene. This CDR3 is CASGTGLYEQYF. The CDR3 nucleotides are TGTGCCAGCGGGACAGGGTTGTACGAGCAGTACTTC.

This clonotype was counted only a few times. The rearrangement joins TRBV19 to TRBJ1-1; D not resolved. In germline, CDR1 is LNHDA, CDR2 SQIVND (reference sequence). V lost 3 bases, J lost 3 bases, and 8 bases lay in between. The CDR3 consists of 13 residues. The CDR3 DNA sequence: TGTGCCAGTAGTATCAGGCGAGACACTGAAGCTTTCTTT. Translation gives CASSIRRDTEAFF.

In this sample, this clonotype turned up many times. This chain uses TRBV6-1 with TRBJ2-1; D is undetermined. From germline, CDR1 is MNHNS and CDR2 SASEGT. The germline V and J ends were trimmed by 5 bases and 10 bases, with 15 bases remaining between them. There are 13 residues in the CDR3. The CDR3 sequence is CASSQDGRREQFF. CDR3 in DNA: TGTGCCAGCAGTCAGGACGGCCGGCGGGAGCAGTTCTTC.

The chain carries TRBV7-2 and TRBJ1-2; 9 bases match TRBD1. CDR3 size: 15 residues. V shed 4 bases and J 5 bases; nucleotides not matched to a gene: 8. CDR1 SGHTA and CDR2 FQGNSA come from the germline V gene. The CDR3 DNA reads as TGTGCCAGCAGCTACCGGGACAGGGATTATTATGGCTACACCTTC. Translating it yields CASSYRDRDYYGYTF.

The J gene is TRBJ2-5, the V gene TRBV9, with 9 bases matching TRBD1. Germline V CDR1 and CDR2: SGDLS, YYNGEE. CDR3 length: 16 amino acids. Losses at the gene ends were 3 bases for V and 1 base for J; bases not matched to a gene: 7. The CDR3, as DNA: TGTGCCAGCAGCGCAACCGGGACAGGGTTCCAAGAGACCCAGTACTTC. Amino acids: CASSATGTGFQETQYF.

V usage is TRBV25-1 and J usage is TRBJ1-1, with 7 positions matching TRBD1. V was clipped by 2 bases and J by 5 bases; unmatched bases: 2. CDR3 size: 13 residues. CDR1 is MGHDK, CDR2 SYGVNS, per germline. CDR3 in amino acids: CASSEIRGTEAFF. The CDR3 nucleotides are TGTGCCAGCAGTGAAATCAGGGGGACTGAAGCTTTCTTT.

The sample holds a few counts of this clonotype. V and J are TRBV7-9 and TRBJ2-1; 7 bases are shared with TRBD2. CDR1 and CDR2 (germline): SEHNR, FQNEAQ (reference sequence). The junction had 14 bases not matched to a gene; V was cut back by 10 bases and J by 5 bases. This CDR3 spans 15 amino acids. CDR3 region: CATSRGGSTHNEQFF. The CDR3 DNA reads TGTGCCACCTCTCGAGGCGGGAGTACCCACAATGAGCAGTTCTTC.

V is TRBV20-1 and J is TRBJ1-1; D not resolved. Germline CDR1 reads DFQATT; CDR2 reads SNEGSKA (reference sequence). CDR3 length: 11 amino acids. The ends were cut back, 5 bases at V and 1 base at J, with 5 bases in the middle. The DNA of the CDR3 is TGCAGTGCTTACAGGAACACTGAAGCTTTCTTT. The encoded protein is CSAYRNTEAFF.

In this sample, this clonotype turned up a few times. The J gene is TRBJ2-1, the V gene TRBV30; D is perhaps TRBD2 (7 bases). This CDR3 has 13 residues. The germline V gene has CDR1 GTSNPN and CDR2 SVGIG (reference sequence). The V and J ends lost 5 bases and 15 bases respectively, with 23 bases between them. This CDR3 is CAWELGGPSMMFF. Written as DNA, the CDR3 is TGTGCCTGGGAACTCGGGGGGCCATCGATGATGTTCTTC.

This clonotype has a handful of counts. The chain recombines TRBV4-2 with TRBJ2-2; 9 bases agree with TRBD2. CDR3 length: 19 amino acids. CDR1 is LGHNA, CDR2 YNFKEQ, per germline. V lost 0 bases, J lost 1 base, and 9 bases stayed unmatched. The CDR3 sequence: CASSQEFEAGGKNTGELFF. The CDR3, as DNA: TGTGCCAGCAGCCAAGAATTTGAAGCGGGAGGCAAGAACACCGGGGAGCTGTTTTTT.

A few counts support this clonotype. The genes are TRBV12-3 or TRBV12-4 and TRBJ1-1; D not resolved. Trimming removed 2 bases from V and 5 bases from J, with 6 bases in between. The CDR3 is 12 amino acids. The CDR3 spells CASSLFETEAFF. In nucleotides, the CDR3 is TGTGCCAGCAGTTTATTCGAGACTGAAGCTTTCTTT.

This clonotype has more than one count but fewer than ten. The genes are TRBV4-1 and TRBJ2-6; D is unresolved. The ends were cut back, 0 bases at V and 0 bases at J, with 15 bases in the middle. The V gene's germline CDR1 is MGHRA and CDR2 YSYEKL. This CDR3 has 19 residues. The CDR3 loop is CASSQDPHRPSSGANVLTF. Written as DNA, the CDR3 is TGCGCCAGCAGCCAAGATCCTCACCGACCTTCCTCTGGGGCCAACGTCCTGACTTTC.

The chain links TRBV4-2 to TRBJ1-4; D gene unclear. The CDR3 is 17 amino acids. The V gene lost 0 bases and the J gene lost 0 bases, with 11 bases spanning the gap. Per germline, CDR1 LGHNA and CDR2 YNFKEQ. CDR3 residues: CASSQDLVGSTNEKLFF. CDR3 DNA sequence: TGTGCCAGCAGCCAAGATCTTGTGGGCTCAACTAATGAAAAACTGTTTTTT.

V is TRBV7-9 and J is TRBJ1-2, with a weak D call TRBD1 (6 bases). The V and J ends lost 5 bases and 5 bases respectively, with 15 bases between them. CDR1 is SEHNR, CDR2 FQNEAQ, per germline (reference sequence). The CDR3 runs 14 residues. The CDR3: CASSPGQPEYGYTF. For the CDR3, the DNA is TGTGCCAGCAGCCCAGGACAGCCTGAGTATGGCTACACCTTC.